These 15 T cell receptor beta chains came from one sample sequenced in a study of CD8 T cells in Susac syndrome. RNA amounts of about 0.5 to 1 ug underwent reverse transcription with random hexamers. Using its own MiXCR run on the immunoSEQ multiplex PCR reads, TCRdb lists one record per CDR3 protein. The sample contains some 150,000 distinct CDR3 sequences, about 95% of which appear only once. Sequencing was carried out using CD8+ T cells from PBMCs. The receptors stem from a human donor with multiple sclerosis.

The chain employs TRBV7-2 and TRBJ2-7; tentatively, D is TRBD2 (7 bases). The CDR3 extends over 13 amino acids. Germline V CDR1 and CDR2: SGHTA, FQGNSA. Trimming took 6 bases from V and 1 from J, leaving 10 bases between them. The CDR3 bases are TGTGCCAGCAGGGGGGGGCTATCCTACGAGCAGTACTTC. Its protein product is CASRGGLSYEQYF.

V gene TRBV25-1 combines with J gene TRBJ2-5, with a possible D match to TRBD2 (5 bases). Trimming shortened V by 4 bases and J by 5 bases, and 17 bases separated the two germline ends. The CDR3 is 15 residues long. Germline values: CDR1 MGHDK, CDR2 SYGVNS. The CDR3 loop reads CASSGLDFAEETQYF. The CDR3 DNA reads TGTGCCAGCAGTGGCCTGGACTTCGCGGAGGAGACCCAGTACTTC.

This chain uses TRBV15 with TRBJ2-5; D is unresolved. The CDR3 extends over 13 amino acids. V was shortened by 5 bases and J by 5 bases, with 12 bases between the two germline ends. CDR1 and CDR2 from the germline V gene are LNHNV and YYDKDF (reference sequence). In nucleotides, the CDR3 is TGTGCCACCAGCGATTCCCAAGGGGAGACCCAGTACTTC. It translates to CATSDSQGETQYF.

The chain employs TRBV5-1 and TRBJ2-4; TRBD2 matches 9 bases. CDR3 length: 18 residues. Per the germline V gene, CDR1 is SGHRS and CDR2 is YFSETQ. V shed 5 bases, J shed 7 bases, and the junction held 19 bases outside the gene matches. CDR3 coding DNA: TGCGCCAGCAGGGGCCAGCGGGGGGCCTATCGACTCGCCAACATTCAGTACTTC. This sequence encodes CASRGQRGAYRLANIQYF.

The V gene is TRBV30, the J gene TRBJ2-3, with 7 bases matching TRBD2. This CDR3 contains 13 residues. The germline V gene has CDR1 GTSNPN and CDR2 SVGIG (reference sequence). V lost 8 bases, J lost 2 bases, and 7 bases stayed unmatched. CDR3 coding DNA: TGTGCCCGGTCTAGCGGTTACACAGATACGCAGTATTTT. It encodes CARSSGYTDTQYF.

This chain joins TRBV7-8 and TRBJ2-1, with D tentatively TRBD1 or TRBD2 (5 bases each). CDR3 length equals 15 residues. Per the germline V gene, CDR1 is SGHVS and CDR2 is FQNEAQ. V lost 6 bases and J 4 bases, leaving 16 bases between the germline ends. The CDR3 sequence: CASSPLWDPYNEQFF. CDR3 DNA sequence: TGTGCCAGCAGTCCTTTGTGGGACCCATACAATGAGCAGTTCTTC.

The chain uses TRBV12-3 or TRBV12-4 and TRBJ2-1; 11 positions agree with TRBD1. The trim removed 5 bases at V and 7 bases at J, leaving 7 bases unmatched. This CDR3 is built from 15 residues. CDR3 protein: CASSLPGQGVNEQFF. The CDR3 coding sequence is TGTGCCAGCAGTCTCCCGGGACAGGGGGTGAATGAGCAGTTCTTC.

The gene calls are TRBV12-3 or TRBV12-4 and TRBJ2-2, with D hard to call. Between the trimmed V and J ends, which lost 5 bases and 6 bases, there was a span of 7 bases. The CDR3 runs to 12 residues. The CDR3 DNA sequence: TGTGCCAGCAGTCCCACGCCCGGGGAGCTGTTTTTT. This encodes CASSPTPGELFF.

This chain connects TRBV7-9 to TRBJ2-5; either TRBD1 or TRBD2 may supply D (5 bases each). The V and J ends lost 4 bases and 1 base respectively, with 13 bases between them. This CDR3 has 15 amino acids. Per the germline V gene, CDR1 is SEHNR and CDR2 is FQNEAQ (reference sequence). This CDR3 is CASSSTRGGQETQYF. The DNA for the CDR3 is TGTGCCAGCAGCTCGACCCGGGGCGGCCAAGAGACCCAGTACTTC.

The chain combines TRBV3-1 with TRBJ1-3; no reliable D call. The V gene lost 4 bases and the J gene lost 3 bases, with 19 bases spanning the gap. Germline CDR1 is LGHDT and CDR2 is YNNKEL (reference sequence). This CDR3 has 17 residues. CDR3 protein: CASSPKGSGSDGNTIYF. As DNA, the CDR3 is TGTGCCAGCAGCCCCAAAGGTTCGGGGAGCGATGGAAACACCATATATTTT.

This clonotype was recorded once. The chain has TRBV18 and TRBJ2-7, with D hard to call. V was pared by 0 bases and J by 6 bases, with 9 bases between. The CDR3 contains 13 residues. Looked up from germline, CDR1 is KGHSH and CDR2 is LQKENI. Here the CDR3 reads CASSPPFTTEQYF. CDR3 nucleotide sequence: TGTGCCAGCTCACCACCTTTCACGACCGAGCAGTACTTC.

This rearrangement joins TRBV27 to TRBJ1-1; D is unclear. V was pared by 2 bases and J by 2 bases, with 12 bases between. Germline CDR1 reads MNHEY; CDR2 reads SMNVEV (reference sequence). The CDR3 is 15 amino acids. In DNA, the CDR3 is TGTGCCAGCAGTTTAAATGCAGGAGTAAACACTGAAGCTTTCTTT. This encodes CASSLNAGVNTEAFF.

This clonotype was observed once. This chain connects TRBV6-4 to TRBJ2-3, with TRBD1 identical over 8 bases. Germline V lookup: CDR1 MRHNA, CDR2 SNTAGT. J gave up 3 bases and V 5 bases, and 4 bases lay outside the gene matches. The CDR3 loop spans 14 amino acids. In nucleotides, the CDR3 is TGTGCCAGCAGTATGACAGGGGAGACAGATACGCAGTATTTT. As protein: CASSMTGETDTQYF.

V usage is TRBV20-1 and J usage is TRBJ2-7; D may match TRBD1 or TRBD2 (5 bases each). Germline V gene data show CDR1 as DFQATT and CDR2 as SNEGSKA (reference sequence). The CDR3 length is 11 residues. V shed 6 bases and J shed 3 bases, with 9 bases lying between them. For the CDR3, the DNA is TGCAGTGCCGGGGCAGGCTACGAGCAGTACGTC. It codes for CSAGAGYEQYV.

The chain uses TRBV5-6 and TRBJ1-5; TRBD1 is a possible D gene (6 bases). CDR3 length: 15 residues. Trimming took 2 bases from V and 4 from J, leaving 13 bases between them. CDR1 is SGHDT, CDR2 YYEEEE, per germline. The DNA for the CDR3 is TGTGCCAGCAGCTTACACGGGACAAGTAATCAGCCCCAGCATTTT. Amino acids: CASSLHGTSNQPQHF.